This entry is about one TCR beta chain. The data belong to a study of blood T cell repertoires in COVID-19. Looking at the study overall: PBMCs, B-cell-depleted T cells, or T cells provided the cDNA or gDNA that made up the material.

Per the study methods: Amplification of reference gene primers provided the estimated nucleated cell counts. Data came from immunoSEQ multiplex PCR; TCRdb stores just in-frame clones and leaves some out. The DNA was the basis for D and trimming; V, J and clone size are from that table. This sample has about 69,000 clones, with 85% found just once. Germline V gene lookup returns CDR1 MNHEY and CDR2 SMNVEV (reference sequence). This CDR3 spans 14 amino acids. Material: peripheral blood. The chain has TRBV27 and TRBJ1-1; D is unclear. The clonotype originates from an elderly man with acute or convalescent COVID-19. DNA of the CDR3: TGTGTGAGTTCTGTGGAGGGCGTGAACACTGAAGCTTTCTTT. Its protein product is CVSSVEGVNTEAFF.